This record looks at one T cell receptor beta chain sequence and its context. RNA transcripts were the template for amplifying TCR beta CDR3 regions. Researchers ran a first-round RT-PCR on the TCR CDR3 using the HTBI primer set. Via MiXCR, TCRdb re-called the multiplex PCR reads, giving one row per CDR3 protein. The data hold under 300,000 distinct CDR3 sequences, with less than 30% observed a single time. These data originate in a study of T cells in Graves' hyperthyroidism and ophthalmopathy. This CDR3 region has 12 residues. Trimming stripped 7 bases from V and 3 bases from J, with 10 bases between. Germline V gene sequence: CDR1 MGHDK, CDR2 SYGVNS. The hyperthyroidism was newly diagnosed and had lasted under 2 months; the patients were aged 18 to 65. Clinical symptoms, serum thyroxine, TRAb, thyroid ultrasound and orbital computed tomography established diagnosis.

The chain has TRBV25-1 and TRBJ2-7; a possible D gene is TRBD1 (5 bases). The origin of this receptor is a man aged 40-50 years with Graves' hyperthyroidism that later progressed to Graves' ophthalmopathy. Sequencing was performed on blood. CDR3 region: CASTGRRYEQYF. The DNA for the CDR3 is TGTGCCAGCACAGGGCGACGCTACGAGCAGTACTTC.